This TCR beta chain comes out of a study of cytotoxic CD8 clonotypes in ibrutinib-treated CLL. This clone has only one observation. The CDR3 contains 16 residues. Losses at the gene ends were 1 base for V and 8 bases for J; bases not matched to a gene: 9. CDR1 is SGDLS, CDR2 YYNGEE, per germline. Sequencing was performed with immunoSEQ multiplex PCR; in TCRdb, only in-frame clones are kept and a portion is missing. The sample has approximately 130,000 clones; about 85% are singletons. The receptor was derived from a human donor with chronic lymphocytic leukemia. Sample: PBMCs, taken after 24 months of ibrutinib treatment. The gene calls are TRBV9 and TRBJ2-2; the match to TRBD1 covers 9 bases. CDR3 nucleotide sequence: TGTGCCAGCAGCGTAAGGGGGACAGGGATATTAGGGGAGCTGTTTTTT. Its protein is CASSVRGTGILGELFF.